This T cell receptor beta chain was documented in a study of T cells in women clearing cervical HPV infection. Study overall: For cases, blood was sampled a median approximately 150 days after lesion detection, interquartile range roughly 80 to 220 days.

Each participant carried one incident cervical HPV16 infection only. The CDR3 runs 15 residues. The V gene's germline CDR1 is SQVTM and CDR2 ANQGSEA. The V and J ends lost 3 bases and 2 bases, in that order; junction bases with no gene match: 9. Generated by immunoSEQ multiplex PCR, the TCRdb table keeps only in-frame clones and is missing some. This table lists around 28,000 clones. In regard to this clone: The read gets to within 3 residues of the CDR3 end, and the germline J gene fills in the rest.

This clonotype originated in a woman aged 18 to 75 with a cervical HPV16 infection that either progressed to CIN3+ or cleared (not recorded which). The rearrangement uses TRBV29-1 and TRBJ1-2, with 7 nucleotides matching TRBD1. Material for sequencing was blood buffy coat. The CDR3 DNA, read in part, is TGCAGCGTTGAGGCCGGGGACAGATACAACTATGGC. It yields the protein CSVEAGDRYNYG. The complete CDR3 reads CSVEAGDRYNYGYTF. The entire variable domain, with the rest obtained from reference TRBV29-1 and TRBJ1-2, is as follows: SAVISQKPSRDICQRGTSLTIQCQVDSQVTMMFWYRQQPGQSLTLIATANQGSEATYESGFVIDKFPISRPNLTFSTLTVSNMSPEDSSIYLCSVEAGDRYNYGYTFGSGTRLTVV.